These 24 T cell receptor beta chains were all obtained from the same sample, sequenced in a study of shared clonotypes between healthy human individuals. Assay used: immunoSEQ multiplex PCR; TCRdb lists only in-frame clones, some missing. The sample includes just over 2,000,000 clones, roughly 96% of them seen just once. Sequencing was carried out using naive CD4+ T cells sorted from blood. Subset indicated: CD45RA+ positively selected. These receptors were collected from a man aged 18 to 30 in good health.

The CDR3 is CASSSTERGNTEAFF. Here the CDR3 DNA reads TGTGCCAGCAGCTCCACGGAGAGAGGGAACACTGAAGCTTTCTTT. The genes are TRBV9 and TRBJ1-1; no firm D call. The CDR3 contains 15 residues. Germline V gene sequence: CDR1 SGDLS, CDR2 YYNGEE. Trimming pared 4 bases from V and 1 base from J, leaving 14 bases between.

J is TRBJ2-1 and V is TRBV11-2; the D gene is possibly TRBD1 (6 bases). V shed 1 base and J shed 5 bases, with 12 bases lying between them. CDR3 length: 15 residues. Per the germline V gene, CDR1 is SGHAT and CDR2 is FQNNGV. This CDR3 is CASSLAVRGNNEQFF. The CDR3, as DNA: TGTGCCAGCAGCTTAGCTGTCAGGGGAAACAATGAGCAGTTCTTC.

The chain carries TRBV7-2 and TRBJ2-5; D not certain. The length of the CDR3 is 13 residues. Trimming pared 2 bases from V and 2 bases from J, leaving 6 bases between. Germline lookup yields CDR1 SGHTA and CDR2 FQGNSA. CDR3 sequence reads: CASSLWNQETQYF. CDR3 bases: TGTGCCAGCAGCTTATGGAATCAAGAGACCCAGTACTTC.

The chain recombines TRBV2 with TRBJ2-7; no clear D. The CDR3 totals 14 residues. The germline V gene has CDR1 SNHLY and CDR2 FYNNEI. Trimming stripped 6 bases from V and 4 bases from J, with 16 bases between. CDR3 protein: CASSTNLDGYEQYF. The CDR3 DNA sequence: TGTGCCAGCAGCACAAATCTTGACGGGTACGAGCAGTACTTC.

This chain uses TRBV30 with TRBJ2-7; D is perhaps TRBD2 (5 bases). The CDR3 runs to 13 residues. Germline V gene sequence: CDR1 GTSNPN, CDR2 SVGIG (reference sequence). Trimming left V 6 bases short and J 1 base short, with 13 bases between. DNA of the CDR3: TGTGCCTGCCGGAGGCAAGGGTCCTACGAGCAGTACTTC. Translation: CACRRQGSYEQYF.

There are a few counts of this clone. The CDR3 nucleotides are TGTGCCATCAGTGAGTTGGCAGGGGACTATGGCTACACCTTC. This encodes CAISELAGDYGYTF. The chain links TRBV10-3 to TRBJ1-2, with a possible D match to TRBD1 (6 bases). The CDR3 extends over 14 amino acids. Looked up from germline, CDR1 is ENHRY and CDR2 is SYGVKD. V was trimmed by 1 base and J by 3 bases, leaving 9 bases between them.

The chain employs TRBV7-2 and TRBJ2-7, with TRBD1 matching over 7 bases. Germline values: CDR1 SGHTA, CDR2 FQGNSA. The V segment lost 2 bases and the J segment 4 bases; nucleotides outside the gene matches: 5. This CDR3 region has 14 residues. As DNA, the CDR3 is TGTGCCAGCAGCTTAAACAGGGGTCTGTACGAGCAGTACTTC. Translating gives CASSLNRGLYEQYF. The variable domain in full, completed from reference TRBV7-2 and TRBJ2-7, reads GAGVSQSPSNKVTEKGKDVELRCDPISGHTALYWYRQSLGQGLEFLIYFQGNSAPDKSGLPSDRFSAERTGGSVSTLTIQRTQQEDSAVYLCASSLNRGLYEQYFGPGTRLTVT.

CDR3 coding DNA: TGTGCCGCGCTAGCGGGAGACCGCTACGAGCAGTACTTC. Amino acid sequence: CAALAGDRYEQYF. The chain couples TRBV6-1 to TRBJ2-7; 10 bases line up with TRBD2. V dropped 11 bases and J dropped 3; count of bases not matched to a gene: 7. Germline V gene lookup returns CDR1 MNHNS and CDR2 SASEGT. The CDR3 has 13 amino acids.

J is TRBJ2-2 and V is TRBV10-1, with 9 bases aligning to TRBD1. Germline CDR1 reads WNHNN; CDR2 reads SYGVQD (reference sequence). This CDR3 region has 15 residues. Unmatched junction bases numbered 5, after V lost 4 bases and J lost 5 bases. CDR3 nucleotide sequence: TGCGCCAGCAGTGCCGGGACAGGGTGGACCGGGGAGCTGTTTTTT. Protein sequence: CASSAGTGWTGELFF.

This sequence joins TRBV4-1 and TRBJ2-2; D is undetermined. Deletions cut 2 bases from V and 1 base from J, with 11 bases between. The CDR3 has 16 amino acids. The germline CDR1 and CDR2 sequences are MGHRA and YSYEKL. The CDR3 reads CASSQIDFLNTGELFF. The CDR3 region has the DNA TGCGCCAGCAGCCAAATAGACTTTCTGAACACCGGGGAGCTGTTTTTT.

The J gene is TRBJ2-3, the V gene TRBV6-6; TRBD1 matches at 7 bases. The CDR3 contains 15 residues. The J segment lost 0 bases and the V segment lost 6 bases, leaving 6 bases of the junction unmatched. Per germline, CDR1 MNHNY and CDR2 SVGAGI (reference sequence). The CDR3 DNA follows: TGTGCCAGCAGCTCCGGGACAGCCAGCACAGATACGCAGTATTTT. This translates into CASSSGTASTDTQYF.

Of note for this clone: A much larger clone lies one base from this, so it may be a read error. Within the sample, other DNA sequences also encode this same CDR3. The chain is built from TRBV5-4 and TRBJ1-1; 8 nucleotides match TRBD1. This CDR3 region has 14 residues. Trimming cost V 2 bases and J 1 base; bases outside gene matches: 1. Germline CDR1 and CDR2: SGHNT and YYREEE (reference sequence). CDR3 in DNA: TGTGCCAGCAGCTTAGACAGGGGGAACACTGAAGCTTTCTTT. Its protein is CASSLDRGNTEAFF. The full variable domain, rest sourced from reference TRBV5-4 and TRBJ1-1, is ETGVTQSPTHLIKTRGQQVTLRCSSQSGHNTVSWYQQALGQGPQFIFQYYREEENGRGNFPPRFSGLQFPNYSSELNVNALELDDSALYLCASSLDRGNTEAFFGQGTRLTVV.

The V call is TRBV4-1, the J call TRBJ2-2; unclear D gene. CDR1 and CDR2 from the germline V gene are MGHRA and YSYEKL. The CDR3 is 16 amino acids. With 1 base removed from V and 4 bases from J, the gap between germline ends came to 13 bases. DNA for the CDR3: TGCGCCAGCAGCCAAGCCCCTCGTATCGGCACCGGGGAGCTGTTTTTT. Protein sequence: CASSQAPRIGTGELFF.

This chain links TRBV6-5 with TRBJ1-1; the D is unclear. The germline gives CDR1 MNHEY, CDR2 SVGAGI. Trimming removed 6 bases from V and 6 bases from J, with 20 bases in between. The CDR3 totals 15 residues. The CDR3 region is CASRAGLLEGAEAFF. The CDR3 coding sequence is TGTGCCAGCAGGGCGGGTCTTTTGGAGGGCGCTGAAGCTTTCTTT.

The chain carries TRBV23-1 and TRBJ1-2, with 7 positions matching TRBD1. TRBV23-1 is an open reading frame, and its role is uncertain. Trimming at V came to 8 bases and at J to 0 bases, leaving 15 bases not matched to a gene. The CDR3 is made up of 17 amino acids. CDR3 DNA sequence: TGCGCCAGCGGGAACATTAGACCGGGACAGCCTAACTATGGCTACACCTTC. Amino acid sequence: CASGNIRPGQPNYGYTF.

The chain uses TRBV5-4 and TRBJ1-1, with a possible D match to TRBD1 (5 bases). V was shortened by 0 bases and J by 7 bases, with 13 bases between the two germline ends. This CDR3 contains 14 residues. Germline V gene data show CDR1 as SGHNT and CDR2 as YYREEE (reference sequence). CDR3 nucleotides: TGTGCCAGCAGCTTGGATGCGACAGAACTTGAAGCTTTCTTT. It yields the protein CASSLDATELEAFF.

This clone was counted once. The chain is built from TRBV7-6 and TRBJ1-1; perhaps TRBD1 as D (5 bases). The CDR3 length is 14 residues. Trimming removed 5 bases at V and 5 bases at J, with 15 bases between. Germline values: CDR1 SGHVS, CDR2 FNYEAQ. The DNA for the CDR3 is TGTGCCAGCAGCAGCGAGGGTAAGGGGACTGAAGCTTTCTTT. It specifies CASSSEGKGTEAFF.

The chain employs TRBV5-6 and TRBJ2-1; 7 bases map to TRBD2. J was trimmed by 9 bases and V by 4 bases; bases with no gene match: 4. The length of the CDR3 is 12 residues. Germline CDR1 and CDR2: SGHDT and YYEEEE. The CDR3 DNA follows: TGTGCCAGCAGCCGACTAGCTTTTGAGCAGTTCTTC. Translated: CASSRLAFEQFF.

The chain carries TRBV28 and TRBJ2-5, with D possibly being TRBD2 (5 bases). CDR1 and CDR2 (germline): MDHEN, SYDVKM. This CDR3 is built from 15 residues. Trimming took 6 bases from V and 0 from J, leaving 14 bases between them. The CDR3 spells CASSNGWEYQETQYF. As DNA, the CDR3 is TGTGCCAGCAGCAACGGCTGGGAGTACCAAGAGACCCAGTACTTC.

The genes are TRBV6-5 and TRBJ2-7, with D tentatively TRBD1 or TRBD2 (5 bases each). Germline CDR1 is MNHEY and CDR2 is SVGAGI. V lost 5 bases, J lost 2 bases, and 16 bases lay in between. The CDR3 is 15 residues long. The CDR3 here is CASSTTLGVAYEQYF. The DNA of the CDR3 is TGTGCCAGCAGTACTACCCTGGGGGTTGCCTACGAGCAGTACTTC.

This chain links TRBV7-2 with TRBJ1-1, with D possibly matching TRBD1 (6 bases). Germline assignment: CDR1 SGHTA and CDR2 FQGNSA. The CDR3 has 14 residues. With 1 base removed from V and 5 bases from J, the gap between germline ends came to 11 bases. The DNA for the CDR3 is TGTGCCAGCAGCTTAGGGGGGGCGCTTACTGAAGCTTTCTTT. Protein: CASSLGGALTEAFF.

This sequence joins TRBV30 and TRBJ2-1; D gene ambiguous. CDR1 and CDR2 (germline): GTSNPN, SVGIG (reference sequence). The V end was cut by 5 bases, the J end by 4 bases, with 15 bases between. This CDR3 has 14 amino acids. The CDR3 spells CAWARSFEYNEQFF. The CDR3 nucleotides are TGTGCCTGGGCGAGGAGTTTCGAGTACAATGAGCAGTTCTTC.

The gene calls are TRBV2 and TRBJ2-5, with D maybe TRBD1 (8 bases). Trimming cost V 11 bases and J 5 bases, with 15 bases left between them. The length of the CDR3 is 12 residues. Germline V gives CDR1 SNHLY, CDR2 FYNNEI. CDR3 nucleotides: TGTGCCCACAGGGGGGGAGGCGAGACCCAGTACTTC. Translating it yields CAHRGGGETQYF.

The rearrangement links TRBV7-9 to TRBJ2-3; D not certain. The V gene lost 5 bases and the J gene lost 2 bases, with 11 bases spanning the gap. CDR1 and CDR2 from the germline V gene are SEHNR and FQNEAQ (reference sequence). The CDR3 is 14 amino acids. Here the CDR3 DNA reads TGTGCCAGCAGCCCTACGCGGACCACAGATACGCAGTATTTT. This encodes CASSPTRTTDTQYF.